This is a list of T cell receptor beta chains from one sample in a study of vaccination effects on CD4 cells after COVID-19. Profiling relied on immunoSEQ multiplex PCR, and the TCRdb table lists in-frame clones only, not all of them. Among about 73,000 clones listed, under 80% were seen once. No antigens are known for them. The sample was CD4+ T cells from PBMCs cultured with SARS-CoV-2 spike peptides, taken before COVID-19 vaccination. The receptor set was obtained from a human donor who received a COVID-19 vaccine. The CDR3 runs from the conserved cysteine through the conserved F or W. Each record gives: J gene, D gene, V gene, clone size, CDR3 protein, CDR3 DNA. The D gene is left open where the match is weak. Not every row has a clone size; where given, it reads once, few, many or a size class.

j_call: TRBJ2-3
d_call: NA
v_call: TRBV24-1
clone_size: NA
cdr3_aa: CATSDPRTPPDTQYF
cdr3_nt: TGTGCCACCAGTGATCCTAGGACACCGCCAGATACGCAGTATTTT

j_call: TRBJ1-6
d_call: TRBD1
v_call: TRBV5-1
clone_size: NA
cdr3_aa: CASTAGTGAENALHF
cdr3_nt: TGCGCCAGCACCGCCGGGACAGGTGCGGAGAATGCTCTCCACTTT

j_call: TRBJ1-2
d_call: NA
v_call: TRBV29-1
clone_size: NA
cdr3_aa: CSVGQISYGYTF
cdr3_nt: TGCAGCGTTGGACAGATATCCTATGGCTACACCTTC

j_call: TRBJ1-5
d_call: NA
v_call: TRBV21-1
clone_size: few
cdr3_aa: CASSKLEQGHDSNQPQHF
cdr3_nt: TGTGCCAGCAGCAAACTCGAACAGGGTCATGATAGCAATCAGCCCCAGCATTTT

j_call: TRBJ1-2
d_call: TRBD1
v_call: TRBV19
clone_size: NA
cdr3_aa: CASNDRENYGYTF
cdr3_nt: TGTGCCAGTAACGACAGGGAAAACTATGGCTACACCTTC

j_call: TRBJ2-3
d_call: TRBD2
v_call: TRBV5-4
clone_size: once
cdr3_aa: CASSPSGSGGTDTQYF
cdr3_nt: TGTGCCAGCAGCCCTTCGGGTAGCGGGGGGACAGATACGCAGTATTTT

j_call: TRBJ2-1
d_call: NA
v_call: TRBV4-3
clone_size: NA
cdr3_aa: CASSQDFWWGYNEQFF
cdr3_nt: TGCGCCAGCAGCCAAGACTTCTGGTGGGGGTACAATGAGCAGTTCTTC

j_call: TRBJ2-5
d_call: TRBD2
v_call: TRBV29-1
clone_size: NA
cdr3_aa: CSVQGVSGGSQDF
cdr3_nt: TGCAGCGTCCAAGGGGTGAGCGGGGGAAGCCAAGACTTC

j_call: TRBJ2-5
d_call: NA
v_call: TRBV4-1
clone_size: NA
cdr3_aa: CASSQQMGETQYF
cdr3_nt: TGCGCCAGCAGCCAACAAATGGGGGAGACCCAGTACTTC

j_call: TRBJ2-2
d_call: NA
v_call: TRBV6-6
clone_size: NA
cdr3_aa: CASSHRMNTGELFF
cdr3_nt: TGTGCCAGCAGCCACAGGATGAACACCGGGGAGCTGTTTTTT

j_call: TRBJ1-5
d_call: NA
v_call: TRBV6-2/TRBV6-3
clone_size: once
cdr3_aa: CASSPISRQPQHF
cdr3_nt: TGTGCCAGCAGTCCCATATCCCGGCAGCCCCAGCATTTT

j_call: TRBJ2-3
d_call: NA
v_call: TRBV6-2/TRBV6-3
clone_size: NA
cdr3_aa: CASSYPSFRGSDTQYF
cdr3_nt: TGTGCCAGCAGTTACCCGTCTTTTCGGGGGTCAGATACGCAGTATTTT

j_call: TRBJ1-5
d_call: NA
v_call: TRBV20-1
clone_size: NA
cdr3_aa: CSAQDGQPQHF
cdr3_nt: TGCAGTGCCCAGGACGGGCAGCCCCAGCATTTT

j_call: TRBJ2-5
d_call: NA
v_call: TRBV7-2
clone_size: NA
cdr3_aa: CASSLKVSAGRETQYF
cdr3_nt: TGTGCCAGCAGCTTAAAGGTATCGGCAGGGCGGGAGACCCAGTACTTC

j_call: TRBJ1-2
d_call: TRBD1
v_call: TRBV6-5
clone_size: NA
cdr3_aa: CASSYRTGDYGYTF
cdr3_nt: TGTGCCAGCAGTTACCGGACAGGGGACTATGGCTACACCTTC

j_call: TRBJ2-2
d_call: TRBD1
v_call: TRBV30
clone_size: NA
cdr3_aa: CAWSVSRTGDTGELFF
cdr3_nt: TGTGCCTGGAGTGTTTCGAGGACAGGGGACACCGGGGAGCTGTTTTTT

j_call: TRBJ2-4
d_call: TRBD1
v_call: TRBV5-6
clone_size: NA
cdr3_aa: CASSSRQTGTGINIQYF
cdr3_nt: TGTGCCAGCAGCTCCCGTCAAACCGGGACAGGGATAAACATTCAGTACTTC

j_call: TRBJ2-6
d_call: NA
v_call: TRBV6-5
clone_size: NA
cdr3_aa: CATSGSGANVLTF
cdr3_nt: TGTGCCACTTCGGGATCTGGGGCCAACGTCCTGACTTTC

j_call: TRBJ1-5
d_call: NA
v_call: TRBV9
clone_size: NA
cdr3_aa: CASSVAGEGQGQPQHF
cdr3_nt: TGTGCCAGCAGCGTAGCCGGCGAAGGGCAGGGACAGCCCCAGCATTTT

j_call: TRBJ2-5
d_call: NA
v_call: TRBV7-2
clone_size: NA
cdr3_aa: CASSLVFGETQYF
cdr3_nt: TGTGCCAGCAGCTTAGTTTTTGGGGAGACCCAGTACTTC

j_call: TRBJ1-4
d_call: NA
v_call: TRBV5-1
clone_size: NA
cdr3_aa: CASSLGAGDGEKLFF
cdr3_nt: TGCGCCAGCAGCTTAGGTGCCGGGGATGGCGAAAAACTGTTTTTT

j_call: TRBJ2-2
d_call: NA
v_call: TRBV18
clone_size: NA
cdr3_aa: CASSPVSGGATGELFF
cdr3_nt: TGTGCCAGCTCACCCGTTTCGGGCGGGGCGACCGGGGAGCTGTTTTTT

j_call: TRBJ2-1
d_call: TRBD2
v_call: TRBV9
clone_size: NA
cdr3_aa: CASSIGTSGGAGASYNEQFF
cdr3_nt: TGTGCCAGCAGCATTGGGACTAGCGGGGGGGCAGGGGCGTCCTACAATGAGCAGTTCTTC

j_call: TRBJ2-3
d_call: NA
v_call: TRBV3-1/TRBV3-2
clone_size: NA
cdr3_aa: CASSQEGDTQYF
cdr3_nt: TGTGCCAGCAGCCAAGAGGGAGATACGCAGTATTTT

j_call: TRBJ2-2
d_call: TRBD2
v_call: TRBV6-1
clone_size: NA
cdr3_aa: CASSEVASGHTGELFF
cdr3_nt: TGTGCCAGCAGTGAAGTGGCTAGCGGACACACCGGGGAGCTGTTTTTT

j_call: TRBJ2-2
d_call: NA
v_call: TRBV6-2/TRBV6-3
clone_size: NA
cdr3_aa: CASSYPRQPNTGELFF
cdr3_nt: TGTGCCAGCAGTTACCCTAGACAGCCGAACACCGGGGAGCTGTTTTTT

j_call: TRBJ2-1
d_call: TRBD2
v_call: TRBV11-2
clone_size: NA
cdr3_aa: CASSPQLAVPEQFF
cdr3_nt: TGTGCCAGCAGCCCACAACTAGCGGTGCCTGAGCAGTTCTTC

j_call: TRBJ1-1
d_call: TRBD1
v_call: TRBV29-1
clone_size: NA
cdr3_aa: CSASDRAEAFF
cdr3_nt: TGCAGCGCCTCCGACAGGGCTGAAGCTTTCTTT

j_call: TRBJ1-2
d_call: NA
v_call: TRBV3-1/TRBV3-2
clone_size: few
cdr3_aa: CASSQLDGPYTF
cdr3_nt: TGTGCCAGCAGCCAGCTGGACGGGCCCTACACCTTC

j_call: TRBJ1-6
d_call: TRBD1
v_call: TRBV10-2
clone_size: NA
cdr3_aa: CASSEPGQTINSPLHF
cdr3_nt: TGCGCCAGCAGTGAGCCGGGACAGACCATTAATTCACCCCTCCACTTT

j_call: TRBJ1-1
d_call: NA
v_call: TRBV30
clone_size: NA
cdr3_aa: CAWSQKQGFSDTEAFF
cdr3_nt: TGTGCCTGGAGTCAGAAACAGGGTTTTTCGGACACTGAAGCTTTCTTT

j_call: TRBJ2-5
d_call: NA
v_call: TRBV5-1
clone_size: NA
cdr3_aa: CASSPVGGMQQETQYF
cdr3_nt: TGCGCCAGCAGCCCGGTTGGGGGGATGCAACAAGAGACCCAGTACTTC

j_call: TRBJ2-5
d_call: TRBD1
v_call: TRBV9
clone_size: NA
cdr3_aa: CASSVAGTGSKTQYF
cdr3_nt: TGTGCCAGCAGCGTAGCGGGGACAGGGTCCAAGACCCAGTACTTC

j_call: TRBJ1-2
d_call: NA
v_call: TRBV5-8
clone_size: NA
cdr3_aa: CASSGREGYGYTF
cdr3_nt: TGTGCCAGCAGCGGAAGGGAGGGCTATGGCTACACCTTC

j_call: TRBJ2-5
d_call: NA
v_call: TRBV7-2
clone_size: NA
cdr3_aa: CASSLSGGADQETQYF
cdr3_nt: TGTGCCAGCAGCTTATCGGGCGGGGCCGACCAAGAGACCCAGTACTTC

j_call: TRBJ1-4
d_call: NA
v_call: TRBV6-5
clone_size: NA
cdr3_aa: CASSRSSTNEKLFF
cdr3_nt: TGTGCCAGCAGCCGATCTTCAACTAATGAAAAACTGTTTTTT

j_call: TRBJ1-5
d_call: NA
v_call: TRBV2
clone_size: NA
cdr3_aa: CASSGGGRNNQPQHF
cdr3_nt: TGTGCCAGCAGTGGGGGGGGACGGAACAATCAGCCCCAGCATTTT

j_call: TRBJ1-2
d_call: NA
v_call: TRBV5-6
clone_size: NA
cdr3_aa: CASSLYSLANYGYTF
cdr3_nt: TGTGCCAGCAGCTTGTACTCGTTGGCCAACTATGGCTACACCTTC

j_call: TRBJ2-5
d_call: NA
v_call: TRBV6-5
clone_size: once
cdr3_aa: CASSYFEGGRETQYF
cdr3_nt: TGTGCCAGCAGTTATTTTGAGGGGGGCAGGGAGACCCAGTACTTC

j_call: TRBJ2-3
d_call: NA
v_call: TRBV5-8
clone_size: NA
cdr3_aa: CASPTTSTDTQYF
cdr3_nt: TGTGCCAGCCCCACGACTAGCACAGATACGCAGTATTTT

j_call: TRBJ1-5
d_call: NA
v_call: TRBV9
clone_size: NA
cdr3_aa: CASSSGIGNQPQHF
cdr3_nt: TGTGCCAGCAGTTCAGGAATTGGCAATCAGCCCCAGCATTTT

j_call: TRBJ1-5
d_call: NA
v_call: TRBV29-1
clone_size: NA
cdr3_aa: CSVEESEGQPQHF
cdr3_nt: TGCAGCGTTGAAGAATCCGAGGGGCAGCCCCAGCATTTT

j_call: TRBJ1-2
d_call: NA
v_call: TRBV6-2/TRBV6-3
clone_size: NA
cdr3_aa: CASSRADYGYTF
cdr3_nt: TGTGCCAGCAGTAGGGCAGACTATGGCTACACCTTC

j_call: TRBJ1-1
d_call: TRBD1
v_call: TRBV15
clone_size: NA
cdr3_aa: CATSRAGTGGRNTEAFF
cdr3_nt: TGTGCCACCAGCAGAGCCGGGACAGGGGGCAGAAACACTGAAGCTTTCTTT